This T cell receptor (beta chain) stems from a study of blood T cell repertoires in COVID-19. Study summary: COVID-19 samples from acute and convalescent phases originated in the United States, Italy and Spain. PBMCs, B-cell-depleted T cells, or T cells were the source of the cDNA or gDNA that made up the material.

This clone was observed once. In the study's own analysis: Amplifying reference gene primers gave estimates of nucleated cell counts. The table came from immunoSEQ multiplex PCR; TCRdb's copy has only in-frame clones and leaves some out. V, J and clone size reflect that table, while D and trimming were determined from the DNA. The sample shows 60,000 to 75,000 clones, approximately 90% of them seen only once. The CDR3 has 21 amino acids. The junction had 21 bases not matched to a gene; V was cut back by 4 bases and J by 0 bases. Looked up from germline, CDR1 is KGHSH and CDR2 is LQKENI. The TCR originated in a man aged 25-40 years with acute or convalescent COVID-19. The chain recombines TRBV18 with TRBJ1-5, with 7 bases identical to TRBD1. The sample comprised peripheral blood. In DNA, the CDR3 is TGTGCCAGCTCACAAGCGCCGGGACAGCGGGCGACCGGGTATAGCAATCAGCCCCAGCATTTT. Its protein product is CASSQAPGQRATGYSNQPQHF.